This TCR beta chain was sequenced in a study of T cell repertoires in cytomegalovirus infection. MiXCR, run by TCRdb on the reads, gives a single entry per CDR3 protein. The sample shows 310,000 or so distinct CDR3 sequences, about a sixth of them seen only once. Whole-study findings and limits: Clonotypes of TCR beta that were HLA-C-restricted and CMV-specific dominated the ex vivo response. Of the TCR beta families, the public ones yielded a cumulative frequency that identified carriers of CMV plus the relevant HLA.

This clonotype was counted many times. Its matching antigen is unknown. The V and J ends lost 6 bases and 4 bases, in that order; junction bases with no gene match: 34. In germline, CDR1 is ENHRY, CDR2 SYGVKD. The CDR3 sequence is 23 residues long. The sequenced material came from PBMCs. The J gene is TRBJ1-1, the V gene TRBV10-3, with TRBD1 matching 8 bases. The sequence was collected from a human donor in good health (CMV status not recorded). Some clones in this sample may be carry-over from other donors' samples. The CDR3 nucleotides are TGTGCCATCAGCGGGACAGGAAGAGGACCATCGCGCCGGGAGGCTCACCGTGGCACTGAAGCTTTCTTT. Residues: CAISGTGRGPSRREAHRGTEAFF.